A single sample gave rise to the 9 T cell receptor beta chains below, sequenced in a study of OX40 agonist ivuxolimab in advanced cancers. Here immunoSEQ multiplex PCR was the method, and the copy in TCRdb shows in-frame clones only, minus some. The sample yields 55,000 to 80,000 clones, roughly 80% seen once. The sample consisted of CD4+ or CD8+ T cells sorted from blood, taken in a trial of the OX40 agonist ivuxolimab. The receptors derive from an adult with an advanced solid tumor such as melanoma, head and neck, liver or kidney cancer.

The V call is TRBV28, the J call TRBJ1-5; D might be TRBD1 (6 bases). V lost 5 bases to trimming and J lost 6 bases, with 17 bases between them. Germline-derived CDR1 and CDR2 are MDHEN and SYDVKM. This CDR3 has 15 residues. The CDR3 spells CASSIGQGTFQPQHF. DNA of the CDR3: TGTGCCAGCAGTATTGGGCAGGGGACGTTTCAGCCCCAGCATTTT.

This chain uses TRBV7-9 with TRBJ2-3; 7 bases line up with TRBD1. Germline V gene data show CDR1 as SEHNR and CDR2 as FQNEAQ (reference sequence). There are 15 residues in the CDR3. V shed 5 bases, J shed 0 bases, and the junction held 5 bases outside the gene matches. The CDR3 DNA follows: TGTGCCAGCAGCCCACAGGGGATTAGCACAGATACGCAGTATTTT. Protein: CASSPQGISTDTQYF.

V gene TRBV5-4 combines with J gene TRBJ1-5; TRBD1 is a possible D gene (5 bases). Germline V gene data show CDR1 as SGHNT and CDR2 as YYREEE (reference sequence). The V end was cut by 5 bases, the J end by 0 bases, with 12 bases between. This CDR3 has 15 amino acids. This CDR3 reads CASSTGTGSNQPQHF. CDR3 nucleotide sequence: TGTGCCAGCAGTACTGGTACAGGTAGCAATCAGCCCCAGCATTTT.

V gene TRBV7-7 combines with J gene TRBJ1-3, with D unclear. CDR1 is SSHAT and CDR2 is FNYEAQ in the germline V gene (reference sequence). The V end lost 1 base, the J end lost 7 bases, and 2 bases lay between the germline ends. CDR3 length: 11 amino acids. The chain's CDR3 is CASSLGNTIYF. CDR3 nucleotides: TGTGCCAGCAGCTTAGGGAACACCATATATTTT.

The chain has TRBV19 and TRBJ1-2; TRBD1 aligns across 11 bases. CDR3 size: 17 residues. CDR1 and CDR2 from the germline V gene are LNHDA and SQIVND (reference sequence). The V segment lost 0 bases and the J segment 2 bases; nucleotides outside the gene matches: 5. CDR3 DNA sequence: TGTGCCAGTAGTATAGATGCTGGGACAGGGGGGAACTATGGCTACACCTTC. Translated, it gives CASSIDAGTGGNYGYTF.

This rearrangement joins TRBV4-3 to TRBJ2-1; D possibly uses TRBD1 or TRBD2 (5 bases each). Germline V gene data show CDR1 as LGHNA and CDR2 as YSLEER. V was trimmed by 0 bases and J by 12 bases, leaving 27 bases between them. The CDR3 has 18 amino acids. CDR3 amino acids: CASSQDLGRSWSAGGQFF. As DNA, the CDR3 is TGCGCCAGCAGCCAAGATTTGGGTCGGAGCTGGTCGGCTGGGGGGCAGTTCTTC.

Note on this clone: The sample holds other DNA sequences that translate to the same CDR3. The V call is TRBV4-3, the J call TRBJ2-7; 11 nucleotides agree with TRBD2. Per germline, CDR1 LGHNA and CDR2 YSLEER. The ends lost 0 bases at V and 3 bases at J; junction bases unmatched: 1. This CDR3 contains 15 residues. The CDR3 region has the DNA TGCGCCAGCAGCCAAGAGGGACTAGCGGACTACGAGCAGTACTTC. Protein: CASSQEGLADYEQYF.

V usage is TRBV19 and J usage is TRBJ1-6; 8 bases agree with TRBD1. This CDR3 comprises 14 residues. Trimming removed 6 bases from V and 8 bases from J; junction bases left unmatched: 6. Germline V gives CDR1 LNHDA, CDR2 SQIVND (reference sequence). The CDR3 sequence: CASRGQGADSPLHF. The CDR3 bases are TGTGCCAGTAGGGGTCAGGGGGCGGATTCACCCCTCCACTTT.

The V call is TRBV6-5, the J call TRBJ1-2; D gene unclear. The CDR3 is made up of 13 amino acids. V lost 0 bases, J lost 6 bases, and 8 bases lay in between. Germline V gives CDR1 MNHEY, CDR2 SVGAGI. CDR3 nucleotides: TGTGCCAGCAGTTACTCTGCGACAAATGGCTACACCTTC. The encoded protein is CASSYSATNGYTF.